This T cell receptor beta chain appears in the sequencing data of a study of CD4 T cells in relation to SARS-CoV-2 and coronaviruses. Study at large: The HLA restriction of the shared crossreactive spike epitopes was mapped.

This table comes from immunoSEQ multiplex PCR, and its TCRdb copy is limited to in-frame clones, with some not included. The data contain 28,000 or so clones, roughly 81% of them singletons. Unexposed donor CD4+ T cells date from about 2010-2018, before the COVID-19 pandemic. CD4+ T cells were isolated from the cells after more than 8 days of culture. This CDR3 has 15 residues. Germline loops: CDR1 MGHRA, CDR2 YSYEKL. V lost 3 bases, J lost 3 bases, and 7 bases stayed unmatched. Note on this clone: Its specificity is not known.

This sequence was found in a human donor in good health. Sample: CD4+ T cells from PBMCs, cultured in vitro. The J gene is TRBJ2-7, the V gene TRBV4-1; 8 nucleotides align to TRBD1. The CDR3 nucleotides read TGCGCCAGCAGCCACCCACCGGGACAGGTCTACGAGCAGTACTTC. Translating it yields CASSHPPGQVYEQYF.